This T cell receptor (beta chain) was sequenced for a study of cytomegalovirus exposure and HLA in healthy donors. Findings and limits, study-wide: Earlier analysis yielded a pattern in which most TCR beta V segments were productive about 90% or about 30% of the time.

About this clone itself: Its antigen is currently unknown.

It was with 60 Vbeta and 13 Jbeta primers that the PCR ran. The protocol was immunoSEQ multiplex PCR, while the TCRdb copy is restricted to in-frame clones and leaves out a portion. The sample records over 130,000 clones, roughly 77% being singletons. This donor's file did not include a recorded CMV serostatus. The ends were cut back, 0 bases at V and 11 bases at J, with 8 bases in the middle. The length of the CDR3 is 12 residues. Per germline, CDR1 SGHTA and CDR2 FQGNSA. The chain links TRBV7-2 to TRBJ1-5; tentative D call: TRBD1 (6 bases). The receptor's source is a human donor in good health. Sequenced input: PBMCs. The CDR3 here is CASSLAGQTQHF. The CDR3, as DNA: TGTGCCAGCAGCTTAGCTGGACAGACCCAGCATTTT.